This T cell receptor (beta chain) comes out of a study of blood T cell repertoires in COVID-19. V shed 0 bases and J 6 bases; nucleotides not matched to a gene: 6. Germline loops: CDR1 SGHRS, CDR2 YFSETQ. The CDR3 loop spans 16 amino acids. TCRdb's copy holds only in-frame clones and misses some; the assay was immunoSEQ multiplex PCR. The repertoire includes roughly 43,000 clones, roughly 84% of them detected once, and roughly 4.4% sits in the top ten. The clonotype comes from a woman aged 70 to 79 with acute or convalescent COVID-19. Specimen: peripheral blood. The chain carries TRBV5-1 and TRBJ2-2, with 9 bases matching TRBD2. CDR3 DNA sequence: TGCGCCAGCAGCTTGGTGGCGGGAGGGGAATCCGGGGAGCTGTTTTTT. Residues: CASSLVAGGESGELFF.